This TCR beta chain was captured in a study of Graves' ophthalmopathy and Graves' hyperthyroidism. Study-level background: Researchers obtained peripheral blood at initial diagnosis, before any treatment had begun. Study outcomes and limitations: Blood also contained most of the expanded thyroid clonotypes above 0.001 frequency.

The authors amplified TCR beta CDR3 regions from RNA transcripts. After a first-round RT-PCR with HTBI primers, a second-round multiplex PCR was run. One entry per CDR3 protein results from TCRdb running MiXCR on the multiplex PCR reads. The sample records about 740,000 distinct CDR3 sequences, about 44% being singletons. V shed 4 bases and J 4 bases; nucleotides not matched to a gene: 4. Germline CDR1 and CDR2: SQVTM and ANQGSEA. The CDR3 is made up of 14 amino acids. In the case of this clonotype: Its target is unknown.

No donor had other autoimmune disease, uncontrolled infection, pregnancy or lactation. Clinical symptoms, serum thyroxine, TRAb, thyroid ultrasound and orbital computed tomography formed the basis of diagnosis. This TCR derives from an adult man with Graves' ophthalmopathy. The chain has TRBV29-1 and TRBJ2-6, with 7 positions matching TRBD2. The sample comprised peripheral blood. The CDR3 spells CSVVGEGGANVLTF. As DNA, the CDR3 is TGCAGCGTTGTGGGGGAGGGGGGGGCCAACGTCCTGACTTTC.